The 30 T cell receptor beta chains given below trace back to one sample, sequenced in a study of T cell responses to AZD1222 COVID-19 vaccine. The protocol was immunoSEQ multiplex PCR, while the TCRdb copy is restricted to in-frame clones and leaves out a portion. Of more than 95,000 clones listed, roughly 91% were seen once; the top ten hold about 4.5%. This sample comprised peripheral blood, obtained on day 0 of MenACWY control vaccination. The origin of the receptors is an adult in good health.

The V and J genes are TRBV28 and TRBJ1-4, with D unclear. Trimming stripped 3 bases from V and 8 bases from J, with 22 bases between. The CDR3 totals 17 residues. Per the germline V gene, CDR1 is MDHEN and CDR2 is SYDVKM. This CDR3 reads CASSFLHGASLYEKLFF. CDR3 bases: TGTGCCAGCAGTTTTCTCCATGGAGCATCCTTATACGAAAAACTGTTTTTT. Complete variable domain (other parts from reference TRBV28 and TRBJ1-4): DVKVTQSSRYLVKRTGEKVFLECVQDMDHENMFWYRQDPGLGLRLIYFSYDVKMKEKGDIPEGYSVSREKKERFSLILESASTNQTSMYLCASSFLHGASLYEKLFFGSGTQLSVL.

The chain couples TRBV19 to TRBJ2-7; 8 bases fit TRBD2. V was pared by 1 base and J by 4 bases, with 6 bases of the junction left unmatched. From germline, CDR1 is LNHDA and CDR2 SQIVND (reference sequence). The CDR3 contains 15 residues. CDR3 residues: CASSIVPSGRYEQYF. The CDR3 coding sequence is TGTGCCAGTAGTATAGTCCCTAGCGGGCGATACGAGCAGTACTTC.

The chain is built from TRBV30 and TRBJ2-4, with a possible D match to TRBD1 (6 bases). Looked up from germline, CDR1 is GTSNPN and CDR2 is SVGIG (reference sequence). This CDR3 comprises 17 residues. V dropped 6 bases and J dropped 0 bases, with 21 bases sitting between them. This CDR3 reads CACYPGQRALAKNIQYF. CDR3 DNA sequence: TGTGCCTGCTACCCCGGACAGAGGGCTTTAGCCAAAAACATTCAGTACTTC. Using reference TRBV30 and TRBJ2-4 for the parts outside the CDR3, the full variable domain is SQTIHQWPATLVQPVGSPLSLECTVEGTSNPNLYWYRQAAGRGLQLLFYSVGIGQISSEVPQNLSASRPQDRQFILSSKKLLLSDSGFYLCACYPGQRALAKNIQYFGAGTRLSVL.

About this clone itself: Other DNA sequences in the same sample also yield this CDR3. The rearrangement uses TRBV5-1 and TRBJ2-1; D is perhaps TRBD1 or TRBD2 (5 bases each). Deletions cut 0 bases from V and 9 bases from J, with 7 bases between. The germline V gene has CDR1 SGHRS and CDR2 YFSETQ. The CDR3 contains 12 residues. CDR3 in DNA: TGCGCCAGCAGCTTGGGGGGGAGTGAGCAGTTCTTC. Encoded protein: CASSLGGSEQFF.

This clone was seen a handful of times. The chain joins TRBV3-1 (or the pseudogene TRBV3-2) to TRBJ1-5; D unclear. V was trimmed by 3 bases and J by 6 bases, leaving 6 bases between them. Germline values: CDR1 LGHDT, CDR2 YNNKEL (reference sequence). This CDR3 contains 12 residues. CDR3: CASSQGSQPQHF. CDR3 bases: TGTGCCAGCAGCCAGGGGAGTCAGCCCCAGCATTTT.

The chain carries TRBV29-1 and TRBJ2-5; the D is unclear. The CDR3 consists of 12 residues. The germline CDR1 and CDR2 sequences are SQVTM and ANQGSEA. V lost 5 bases to trimming and J lost 4 bases, with 11 bases between them. CDR3 sequence (DNA): TGCAGCGTTCTCCTAGAAATAGAGACCCAGTACTTC. Encoded protein: CSVLLEIETQYF. The full variable domain, with the rest looked up from reference TRBV29-1 and TRBJ2-5, is SAVISQKPSRDICQRGTSLTIQCQVDSQVTMMFWYRQQPGQSLTLIATANQGSEATYESGFVIDKFPISRPNLTFSTLTVSNMSPEDSSIYLCSVLLEIETQYFGPGTRLLVL.

This chain connects TRBV6-6 to TRBJ2-1, with D unresolved. The ends were cut back, 4 bases at V and 3 bases at J, with 16 bases in the middle. Germline V gene lookup returns CDR1 MNHNY and CDR2 SVGAGI (reference sequence). The length of the CDR3 is 16 residues. The CDR3 spells CASSFRRADVYNEQFF. In DNA form, the CDR3 reads TGTGCCAGCAGTTTTCGGCGTGCGGATGTCTACAATGAGCAGTTCTTC.

V is TRBV14 and J is TRBJ2-5; D not resolved. Trimming pared 0 bases from V and 7 bases from J, leaving 12 bases between. CDR1 and CDR2 (germline): SGHDN, FVKESK. The CDR3 is 14 residues long. The CDR3 spells CASSQEVFPGTQYF. The CDR3 DNA reads TGTGCCAGCAGCCAAGAAGTATTCCCGGGGACCCAGTACTTC. Full variable domain (rest looked up from reference TRBV14 and TRBJ2-5): EAGVTQFPSHSVIEKGQTVTLRCDPISGHDNLYWYRRVMGKEIKFLLHFVKESKQDESGMPNNRFLAERTGGTYSTLKVQPAELEDSGVYFCASSQEVFPGTQYFGPGTRLLVL.

V and J are TRBV7-7 and TRBJ2-1, with a weak D call TRBD1 (6 bases). There are 15 residues in the CDR3. Trimming left V 5 bases short and J 1 base short, with 12 bases between. Germline assignment: CDR1 SSHAT and CDR2 FNYEAQ (reference sequence). The CDR3 bases are TGTGCCAGCAGCGAAGGGACACCTTCCTACAATGAGCAGTTCTTC. Amino acid sequence: CASSEGTPSYNEQFF.

The chain joins TRBV27 to TRBJ1-2; D gene uncertain. The CDR3 runs to 15 residues. V was shortened by 0 bases and J by 1 base, with 9 bases between the two germline ends. Germline CDR1 is MNHEY and CDR2 is SMNVEV (reference sequence). CDR3 in amino acids: CASSLSRQVNYGYTF. In nucleotides, the CDR3 is TGTGCCAGCAGTTTATCGAGGCAGGTTAACTATGGCTACACCTTC.

The chain links TRBV6-1 to TRBJ1-3; D unclear. Germline loops: CDR1 MNHNS, CDR2 SASEGT. This CDR3 is built from 17 residues. The V end was cut by 2 bases, the J end by 0 bases, with 14 bases between. In nucleotides, the CDR3 is TGTGCCAGCAGTGAATACCAGCCGTCCCCCTCTGGAAACACCATATATTTT. Its translation: CASSEYQPSPSGNTIYF.

This clone came up once. V is TRBV5-1 and J is TRBJ1-5; 10 positions match TRBD1. J gave up 4 bases and V 0 bases, and 1 base lay outside the gene matches. CDR3 size: 15 residues. Looked up from germline, CDR1 is SGHRS and CDR2 is YFSETQ. The CDR3 DNA follows: TGCGCCAGCAGCTTGGCGGGACAGGGGAATCAGCCCCAGCATTTT. It specifies CASSLAGQGNQPQHF.

The chain carries TRBV9 and TRBJ2-2, with 8 bases that match TRBD1. This CDR3 comprises 14 residues. V trimming: 0 bases; J trimming: 6 bases; junction bases outside the gene matches: 1. Germline CDR1 and CDR2: SGDLS and YYNGEE. The CDR3 reads CASSVEQGAGELFF. CDR3 nucleotides: TGTGCCAGCAGCGTAGAACAGGGGGCCGGGGAGCTGTTTTTT.

This rearrangement joins TRBV5-1 to TRBJ1-2, with a possible D match to TRBD1 (5 bases). Trimming removed 3 bases from V and 8 bases from J, with 17 bases in between. The CDR3 has 14 residues. Germline lookup yields CDR1 SGHRS and CDR2 YFSETQ. CDR3 nucleotides: TGCGCCAGCAGCTGGGGAACAGGTGGGAAGGGCTACACCTTC. This sequence encodes CASSWGTGGKGYTF.

The chain is built from TRBV3-1 (or the pseudogene TRBV3-2) and TRBJ1-4; D possibly corresponds to TRBD1 (5 bases). Germline V gene lookup returns CDR1 LGHDT and CDR2 YNNKEL (reference sequence). V was shortened by 2 bases and J by 1 base, with 17 bases between the two germline ends. The CDR3 is 18 amino acids. The CDR3 sequence is CASSQLTASRGTNEKLFF. The CDR3 DNA sequence: TGTGCCAGCAGCCAATTGACAGCCTCTCGGGGAACTAATGAAAAACTGTTTTTT.

This chain joins TRBV5-5 and TRBJ2-2, with D perhaps TRBD2 (5 bases). The CDR3 extends over 14 amino acids. CDR1 is SGHKS and CDR2 is YYEKEE in the germline V gene (reference sequence). Trimming took off 4 bases at V and 7 bases at J, with 14 bases between the two ends. DNA of the CDR3: TGTGCCAGCAGCCCCCGGACCAGCGGCGGGGAGCTGTTTTTT. Its protein is CASSPRTSGGELFF.

CDR3 sequence (DNA): TGTGCCAGCAGTTTAGAGGGGGGCTATACTGAAGCTTTCTTT. Translated: CASSLEGGYTEAFF. The chain uses TRBV27 and TRBJ1-1; TRBD1 is a possible D gene (6 bases). Germline loops: CDR1 MNHEY, CDR2 SMNVEV (reference sequence). The CDR3 spans 14 residues. Trimming pared 2 bases from V and 5 bases from J, leaving 12 bases between.

The V call is TRBV18, the J call TRBJ1-4, with 8 bases lining up with TRBD1. Germline V gene lookup returns CDR1 KGHSH and CDR2 LQKENI. V shed 0 bases and J 8 bases; nucleotides not matched to a gene: 8. The CDR3 has 16 residues. This chain's CDR3 is CASSPPGGQGREKLFF. DNA for the CDR3: TGTGCCAGCTCACCACCGGGTGGACAGGGTCGGGAAAAACTGTTTTTT. Using reference TRBV18 and TRBJ1-4 for the parts outside the CDR3, the full variable domain is NAGVMQNPRHLVRRRGQEARLRCSPMKGHSHVYWYRQLPEEGLKFMVYLQKENIIDESGMPKERFSAEFPKEGPSILRIQQVVRGDSAAYFCASSPPGGQGREKLFFGSGTQLSVL.

The V and J genes are TRBV28 and TRBJ2-7; D is possibly TRBD1 or TRBD2 (5 bases each). This CDR3 comprises 18 residues. Between the trimmed V and J ends, which lost 2 bases and 3 bases, there was a span of 23 bases. Germline CDR1 and CDR2: MDHEN and SYDVKM. This CDR3 reads CASSLPAETGTKCYEQYV. The DNA for the CDR3 is TGTGCCAGCAGTTTACCTGCCGAAACCGGGACGAAGTGCTACGAGCAGTACGTC.

The chain couples TRBV10-3 to TRBJ1-4; D unresolved. Germline V gene lookup returns CDR1 ENHRY and CDR2 SYGVKD. The CDR3 is made up of 13 amino acids. The V and J ends lost 3 bases and 5 bases respectively, with 7 bases between them. As DNA, the CDR3 is TGTGCCATCAGTGACGCCGAAAATGAAAAACTGTTTTTT. It specifies CAISDAENEKLFF.

This clone was seen a few times. At the DNA level, this CDR3 is encoded by other sequences in the same sample as well. The chain links TRBV9 to TRBJ1-5, with a weak D call TRBD1 (5 bases). The CDR3 runs 14 residues. Trimming took off 2 bases at V and 2 bases at J, with 8 bases between the two ends. In germline, CDR1 is SGDLS, CDR2 YYNGEE. CDR3 sequence: CASSVGGGNQPQHF. DNA of the CDR3: TGTGCCAGCAGCGTCGGGGGTGGCAATCAGCCCCAGCATTTT.

The V gene is TRBV24-1, the J gene TRBJ2-3; 7 bases line up with TRBD1. This CDR3 is 15 amino acids long. Germline CDR1 and CDR2: KGHDR and SFDVKD. V was pared by 5 bases and J by 2 bases, with 6 bases of the junction left unmatched. As DNA, the CDR3 is TGTGCCACCAGTGCGAGGGGACAGCACACAGATACGCAGTATTTT. It is translated as CATSARGQHTDTQYF.

J is TRBJ1-1 and V is TRBV27; D remains ambiguous. V was shortened by 3 bases and J by 1 base, with 3 bases between the two germline ends. This CDR3 is 12 amino acids long. Germline loops: CDR1 MNHEY, CDR2 SMNVEV (reference sequence). CDR3 in DNA: TGTGCCAGCAGTTTTGGGAACACTGAAGCTTTCTTT. It codes for CASSFGNTEAFF.

The chain has TRBV6-5 and TRBJ2-3; TRBD2 matches at 7 bases. Germline V gene lookup returns CDR1 MNHEY and CDR2 SVGAGI. V lost 1 base to trimming and J lost 2 bases; unmatched junction nucleotides: 6. This CDR3 spans 16 amino acids. The DNA of the CDR3 is TGTGCCAGCAGTTACTATGGGGGGGAGGCCACAGATACGCAGTATTTT. Encoded protein: CASSYYGGEATDTQYF.

The chain links TRBV6-1 to TRBJ2-7; TRBD1 is a possible D gene (5 bases). Germline assignment: CDR1 MNHNS and CDR2 SASEGT. This CDR3 region has 14 residues. V lost 2 bases, J lost 6 bases, and 14 bases lay in between. The CDR3 DNA is TGTGCCAGCAGTGAAATGGGGCGATCGGGCGAGCAGTACGTC. Translating it yields CASSEMGRSGEQYV.

The chain has TRBV7-2 and TRBJ2-5, with 9 bases fitting TRBD2. Losses at the gene ends were 0 bases for V and 1 base for J; bases not matched to a gene: 6. The V gene's germline CDR1 is SGHTA and CDR2 FQGNSA. The CDR3 totals 17 residues. The chain's CDR3 is CASSLASGGGAQETQYF. In DNA form, the CDR3 reads TGTGCCAGCAGCTTAGCGAGTGGCGGGGGGGCCCAAGAGACCCAGTACTTC.

The table lists this clone with a count of one. The chain uses TRBV5-1 and TRBJ2-5; D is ambiguous. CDR1 is SGHRS and CDR2 is YFSETQ in the germline V gene. Trimming took off 6 bases at V and 0 bases at J, with 12 bases between the two ends. This CDR3 spans 14 amino acids. The CDR3 bases are TGCGCCAGCACCTCACGTGGACACCAAGAGACCCAGTACTTC. This codes for CASTSRGHQETQYF.

CDR3 loop: CASSPGQLNYGYTF. CDR3 DNA sequence: TGTGCCAGCAGTCCGGGACAGCTGAACTATGGCTACACCTTC. The chain is built from TRBV27 and TRBJ1-2, with 7 positions matching TRBD1. CDR1 is MNHEY, CDR2 SMNVEV, per germline (reference sequence). V dropped 5 bases and J dropped 2; count of bases not matched to a gene: 5. The CDR3 extends over 14 amino acids.

J is TRBJ2-1 and V is TRBV11-2; 14 bases map to TRBD2. J lost 0 bases, V lost 0 bases, and 4 bases had no gene match. The CDR3 extends over 19 amino acids. Germline V lookup: CDR1 SGHAT, CDR2 FQNNGV. CDR3 sequence: CASSLDETSGGASYNEQFF. CDR3 DNA sequence: TGTGCCAGCAGCTTAGACGAGACTAGCGGGGGGGCCTCCTACAATGAGCAGTTCTTC.

The chain employs TRBV6-5 and TRBJ1-2; 7 bases are a match to TRBD1. Germline V gene data show CDR1 as MNHEY and CDR2 as SVGAGI. There are 14 residues in the CDR3. The J segment lost 4 bases and the V segment lost 4 bases, leaving 6 bases of the junction unmatched. The CDR3: CASSSTGQAYGYTF. The CDR3 DNA follows: TGTGCCAGCAGTTCGACAGGACAGGCCTATGGCTACACCTTC.